This T cell receptor beta chain was obtained from a study of blood T cell repertoires in COVID-19. As for the study in general: Samples taken during acute and convalescent COVID-19 were collected in the United States, Italy and Spain. In each case, the material was cDNA or gDNA derived from T cells, B-cell-depleted T cells, or PBMCs.

This CDR3 comprises 14 residues. Germline V lookup: CDR1 LNHNV, CDR2 YYDKDF (reference sequence). With 3 bases removed from V and 2 bases from J, the gap between germline ends came to 8 bases. Original data processing: The authors estimated nucleated cell counts from reference gene primer amplification. Repertoires were generated with immunoSEQ multiplex PCR, while TCRdb's copy carries only in-frame clones and drops some. The V and J calls and clone size were taken over from that table, and D and trimming were inferred from the DNA. In the table there are about 190,000 clones, approximately 88% of which are singletons.

The J gene is TRBJ2-1, the V gene TRBV15, with D perhaps TRBD1 (6 bases). The source is a man in his forties with acute or convalescent COVID-19. The sample consisted of peripheral blood. CDR3 sequence (DNA): TGTGCCACCAGCAGGACAGGTCCCTACAATGAGCAGTTCTTC. Amino acids: CATSRTGPYNEQFF.